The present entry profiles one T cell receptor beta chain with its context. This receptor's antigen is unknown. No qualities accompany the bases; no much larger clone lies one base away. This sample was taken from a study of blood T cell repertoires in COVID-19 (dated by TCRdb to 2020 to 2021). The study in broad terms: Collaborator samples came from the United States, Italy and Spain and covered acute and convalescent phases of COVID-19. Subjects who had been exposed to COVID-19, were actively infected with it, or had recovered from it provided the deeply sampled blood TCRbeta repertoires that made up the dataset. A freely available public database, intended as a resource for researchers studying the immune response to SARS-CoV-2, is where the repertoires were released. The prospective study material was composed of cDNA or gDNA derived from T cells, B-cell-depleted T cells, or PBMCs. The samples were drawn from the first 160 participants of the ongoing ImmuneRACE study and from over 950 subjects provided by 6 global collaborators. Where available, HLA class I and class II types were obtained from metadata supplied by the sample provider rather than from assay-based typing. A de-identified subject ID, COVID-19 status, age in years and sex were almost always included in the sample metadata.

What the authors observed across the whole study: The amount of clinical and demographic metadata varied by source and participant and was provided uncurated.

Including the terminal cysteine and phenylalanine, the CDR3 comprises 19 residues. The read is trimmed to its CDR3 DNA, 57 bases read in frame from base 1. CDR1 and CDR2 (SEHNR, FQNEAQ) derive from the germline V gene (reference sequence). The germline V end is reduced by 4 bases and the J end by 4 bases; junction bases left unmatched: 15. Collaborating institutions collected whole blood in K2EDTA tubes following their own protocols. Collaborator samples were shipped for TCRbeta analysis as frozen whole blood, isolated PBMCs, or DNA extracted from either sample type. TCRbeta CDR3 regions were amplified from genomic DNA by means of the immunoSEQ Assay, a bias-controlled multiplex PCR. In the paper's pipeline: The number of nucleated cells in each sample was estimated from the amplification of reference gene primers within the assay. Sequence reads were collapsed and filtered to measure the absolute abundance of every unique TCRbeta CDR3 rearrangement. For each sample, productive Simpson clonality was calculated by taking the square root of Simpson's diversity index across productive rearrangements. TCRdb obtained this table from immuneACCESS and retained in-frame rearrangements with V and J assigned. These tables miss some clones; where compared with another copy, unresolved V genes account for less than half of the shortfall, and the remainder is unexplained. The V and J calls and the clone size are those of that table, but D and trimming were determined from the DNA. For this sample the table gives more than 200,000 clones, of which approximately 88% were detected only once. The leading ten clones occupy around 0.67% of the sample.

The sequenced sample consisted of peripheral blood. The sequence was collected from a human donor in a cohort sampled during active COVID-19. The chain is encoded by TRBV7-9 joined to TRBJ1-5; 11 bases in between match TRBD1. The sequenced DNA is TGTGCCAGCAGCTCGGCCCGGGACAGGGGGGAAGGGGTTAATCAGCCCCAGCATTTT. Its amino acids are CASSSARDRGEGVNQPQHF.